This entry describes one TCR beta chain. Its antigen remains unknown. This entry comes from a study of T-cell memory formation after mild COVID-19. Turning to the study itself: TCR clusters were mostly confined to one donor each. General study findings and limits: Pre-infection memory showed some responding clones, and this suggested that cross-reactive memory joined. Of the contracting clones, CD4+ ones lay mainly in CM and EM, and CD8+ ones in EMRA.

TCRdb passed the 5' RACE reads through MiXCR, listing each CDR3 protein once. The sample lists 550,000 to 700,000 distinct CDR3 sequences, roughly 18% seen once, with more than 10% in the top ten. CDR3 length equals 14 residues. CDR1 and CDR2 from the germline V gene are DFQATT and SNEGSKA (reference sequence). Trimming at V came to 3 bases and at J to 6 bases, leaving 8 bases not matched to a gene. This receptor was taken from an adult woman who had mild COVID-19 (a few samples of this study predate the infection). Cell type and time point are not known. Material for sequencing was PBMCs or a T cell subset sorted from them (not recorded which). The gene calls are TRBV20-1 and TRBJ2-3, with 8 bases that match TRBD2. CDR3 region: CSASALAEYDTQYF. The CDR3 bases are TGCAGTGCTAGCGCACTAGCGGAGTACGATACGCAGTATTTT.